This T cell receptor (beta chain) was found in a study of control samples from healthy donors and cancer patients. Libraries were prepared by immunoSEQ multiplex PCR; TCRdb keeps only in-frame clonotypes and omits some of them. Of roughly 45,000 clones in the sample, roughly nine tenths were seen once. CDR1 and CDR2 (germline): SGHNT, YYREEE (reference sequence). The V and J ends lost 0 bases and 5 bases respectively, with 8 bases between them. The CDR3 extends over 14 amino acids. The rearrangement links TRBV5-4 to TRBJ1-4; possibly TRBD1 for D (6 bases). The source of this sequence is a young man with colorectal cancer. Sequencing input: PBMCs. The DNA for the CDR3 is TGTGCCAGCAGCTTGGCCGGGACAAATGAAAAACTGTTTTTT. This codes for CASSLAGTNEKLFF.